This T cell receptor beta chain was obtained from a study of blood T cell repertoires in COVID-19. Study overall: Samples came from the United States, Italy and Spain, spanning acute and convalescent COVID-19. T cells, B-cell-depleted T cells, or PBMCs provided the cDNA or gDNA that served as material.

The trim removed 6 bases at V and 6 bases at J, leaving 7 bases unmatched. This CDR3 is 15 amino acids long. Germline loops: CDR1 ENHRY, CDR2 SYGVKD. The authors' processing: Amplification with reference gene primers provided the estimates of nucleated cell counts. The protocol was immunoSEQ multiplex PCR, while the TCRdb copy is restricted to in-frame clones and leaves out a portion. That table furnishes V, J and clone size, whereas the DNA furnished D and trimming. Counted here are about 46,000 clones, approximately 83% occurring once; the ten biggest clones make up about a sixth. The sequence came from a human donor in a cohort sampled during active COVID-19. The donor label of this sample is uncertain. The J gene is TRBJ2-1, the V gene TRBV10-3, with 11 nucleotides matching TRBD2. Source material: peripheral blood. The CDR3 loop is CAISIAGGRGNEQFF. CDR3 DNA: TGTGCCATCAGCATAGCGGGGGGGCGGGGCAATGAGCAGTTCTTC.